What follows are 28 T cell receptor beta chains derived from one specimen sequenced in a study of cytomegalovirus exposure and HLA in healthy donors. Researchers ran the PCR with 60 Vbeta and 13 Jbeta primers. Sequenced by immunoSEQ multiplex PCR; TCRdb stores in-frame clones only, minus some. The table shows 110,000 to 150,000 clones, with 60% to 80% occurring only once. The specimen was PBMCs. These TCRs come from a male donor in good health and CMV-seronegative.

This chain uses TRBV6-5 with TRBJ1-1; possibly TRBD1 for D (6 bases). The V end lost 10 bases, the J end lost 5 bases, and 20 bases lay between the germline ends. Germline lookup yields CDR1 MNHEY and CDR2 SVGAGI. This CDR3 spans 14 amino acids. In DNA, the CDR3 is TGTGCCACCATTAGGTGGGGGGGCCGTACTGAAGCTTTCTTT. Its translation is CATIRWGGRTEAFF.

This clone was detected only a few times. The chain couples TRBV19 to TRBJ2-1, with a tentative D call TRBD2 (7 bases). CDR1 LNHDA and CDR2 SQIVND come from the germline V gene (reference sequence). This CDR3 has 16 amino acids. V was shortened by 7 bases and J by 0 bases, with 16 bases between the two germline ends. This CDR3 reads CASTKRGGSSYNEQFF. CDR3 coding DNA: TGTGCCAGTACTAAAAGGGGGGGGAGCTCCTACAATGAGCAGTTCTTC.

The genes are TRBV5-6 and TRBJ2-7, with D possibly being TRBD1 (5 bases). Germline V gene lookup returns CDR1 SGHDT and CDR2 YYEEEE. The CDR3 loop spans 13 amino acids. V lost 2 bases and J lost 6, with 12 bases in between. CDR3 in DNA: TGTGCCAGCAGCTTTGACAGAACCGCCGAGCAGTACTTC. Protein product: CASSFDRTAEQYF.

The rearrangement uses TRBV29-1 and TRBJ1-1; 7 nucleotides match TRBD1. CDR3 length equals 13 residues. J gave up 2 bases and V 2 bases, and 2 bases lay outside the gene matches. Germline CDR1 is SQVTM and CDR2 is ANQGSEA. CDR3 bases: TGCAGCGTTGAAAGGGACAGCAACACTGAAGCTTTCTTT. This translates into CSVERDSNTEAFF.

This rearrangement joins TRBV6-4 to TRBJ2-3; 9 bases match TRBD1. CDR3 length: 15 residues. J lost 6 bases, V lost 4 bases, and 8 bases had no gene match. Germline values: CDR1 MRHNA, CDR2 SNTAGT. The CDR3 protein is CASSANTGTGDTQYF. In nucleotides, the CDR3 is TGTGCCAGCAGTGCAAACACCGGGACAGGGGATACGCAGTATTTT.

The rearrangement links TRBV25-1 to TRBJ2-7, with D possibly TRBD1 on 6 matching bases. V was clipped by 4 bases and J by 4 bases, with 14 bases between them. CDR1 and CDR2 (germline): MGHDK, SYGVNS. CDR3 length: 14 residues. The DNA of the CDR3 is TGTGCCAGCAGTGTTACAGGGAGCAGATACGAGCAGTACTTC. It specifies CASSVTGSRYEQYF.

V gene TRBV10-1 combines with J gene TRBJ1-2; maybe TRBD1 (5 bases). CDR3 length: 13 residues. The germline V and J ends were trimmed by 3 bases and 4 bases, with 9 bases remaining between them. The germline CDR1 and CDR2 sequences are WNHNN and SYGVQD (reference sequence). The DNA for the CDR3 is TGCGCCAGCAGTGAAAACAGGCCCTATGGCTACACCTTC. Its protein product is CASSENRPYGYTF.

This chain joins TRBV7-8 and TRBJ2-2, with a weak D call TRBD2 (6 bases). Germline values: CDR1 SGHVS, CDR2 FQNEAQ. The CDR3 runs to 16 residues. V lost 5 bases to trimming and J lost 0 bases, with 13 bases between them. The CDR3 DNA reads as TGTGCCAGCAGCCCACGGGGGAGGTCGAACACCGGGGAGCTGTTTTTT. Residues: CASSPRGRSNTGELFF. Together with reference TRBV7-8 and TRBJ2-2, the CDR3 gives the full variable domain: GAGVSQSPRYKVAKRGQDVALRCDPISGHVSLFWYQQALGQGPEFLTYFQNEAQLDKSGLPSDRFFAERPEGSVSTLKIQRTQQEDSAVYLCASSPRGRSNTGELFFGEGSRLTVL.

The CDR3 nucleotides read TGTGCCAGCAGTTACCCCACCGGGACTAAGGGACGAGCTTTCTTT. It encodes CASSYPTGTKGRAFF. The chain uses TRBV6-5 and TRBJ1-1, with D tentatively TRBD1 (5 bases). The CDR3 has 15 amino acids. V lost 2 bases and J 10 bases, leaving 20 bases between the germline ends. The germline gives CDR1 MNHEY, CDR2 SVGAGI.

A word on this clone: This same CDR3 is encoded by further DNA sequences in the sample. The chain has TRBV2 and TRBJ1-5; maybe TRBD1 (5 bases). V was trimmed by 4 bases and J by 7 bases, leaving 11 bases between them. CDR3 length: 13 residues. Looked up from germline, CDR1 is SNHLY and CDR2 is FYNNEI. The CDR3 is CASSGGEGQPQHF. In DNA form, the CDR3 reads TGTGCCAGCAGTGGGGGGGAAGGACAGCCCCAGCATTTT. The whole variable domain, filled in from reference TRBV2 and TRBJ1-5, reads EPEVTQTPSHQVTQMGQEVILRCVPISNHLYFYWYRQILGQKVEFLVSFYNNEISEKSEIFDDQFSVERPDGSNFTLKIRSTKLEDSAMYFCASSGGEGQPQHFGDGTRLSIL.

This clone was seen more than once but under ten times. The chain joins TRBV30 to TRBJ1-5, with D possibly matching TRBD1 (6 bases). The CDR3 runs to 14 residues. Trimming stripped 0 bases from V and 8 bases from J, with 14 bases between. Germline V gene lookup returns CDR1 GTSNPN and CDR2 SVGIG (reference sequence). The CDR3 DNA reads TGTGCCTGGAGTGTAGGTCCAGGGGATAAGCCCCAGCATTTT. It is translated as CAWSVGPGDKPQHF.

This clone has only one observation. An end of the junction differs from the germline gene, which may be a read error. The chain links TRBV7-6 to TRBJ1-2, with 12 bases identical to TRBD1. Germline V CDR1 and CDR2: SGHVS, FNYEAQ. This CDR3 comprises 16 residues. Here the CDR3 reads CASSFYAGTGGYVYTF. CDR3 DNA sequence: TGTGCCAGCAGTTTTTATGCCGGGACAGGGGGCTATGTCTACACCTTC.

A single count supports this clone. V usage is TRBV18 and J usage is TRBJ2-2, with TRBD1 identical over 7 bases. This CDR3 spans 14 amino acids. Trimming cost V 2 bases and J 6 bases; bases outside gene matches: 3. The germline V gene has CDR1 KGHSH and CDR2 LQKENI. The CDR3, as DNA: TGTGCCAGCTCACCAAATCAGGGGGCCGGGGAGCTGTTTTTT. Residues: CASSPNQGAGELFF.

The rearrangement joins TRBV29-1 to TRBJ2-3; 14 bases line up with TRBD2. V trimming: 4 bases; J trimming: 2 bases; junction bases outside the gene matches: 2. The CDR3 covers 15 residues. CDR1 is SQVTM, CDR2 ANQGSEA, per germline. CDR3 in DNA: TGCAGCGTTGCGGGACTAGCGGGGGACACAGATACGCAGTATTTT. It specifies CSVAGLAGDTDTQYF.

This clone was picked up one time. This chain links TRBV28 with TRBJ2-5; D possibly corresponds to TRBD2 (7 bases). V lost 3 bases and J lost 2, with 13 bases in between. This CDR3 region has 15 residues. The germline gives CDR1 MDHEN, CDR2 SYDVKM. The CDR3 here is CASSLRGGGQETQYF. The CDR3 DNA reads as TGTGCCAGCAGTTTGAGAGGGGGGGGTCAAGAGACCCAGTACTTC. Based on the CDR3 plus reference TRBV28 and TRBJ2-5, the full variable domain is DVKVTQSSRYLVKRTGEKVFLECVQDMDHENMFWYRQDPGLGLRLIYFSYDVKMKEKGDIPEGYSVSREKKERFSLILESASTNQTSMYLCASSLRGGGQETQYFGPGTRLLVL.

The chain is built from TRBV16 and TRBJ1-4; no clear D. Between the trimmed V and J ends, which lost 4 bases and 5 bases, there was a span of 8 bases. The CDR3 covers 13 residues. The germline V gene has CDR1 KGHSY and CDR2 FQNENV. The DNA for the CDR3 is TGTGCCAGCAGCCGCGGGATAAATGAAAAACTGTTTTTT. This gives the protein CASSRGINEKLFF. The variable domain in full, completed from reference TRBV16 and TRBJ1-4, reads GEEVAQTPKHLVRGEGQKAKLYCAPIKGHSYVFWYQQVLKNEFKFLISFQNENVFDETGMPKERFSAKCLPNSPCSLEIQATKLEDSAVYFCASSRGINEKLFFGSGTQLSVL.

The chain is built from TRBV4-2 and TRBJ2-5; 8 positions agree with TRBD1. The J call may be wrong; the DNA end is better matched by TRBJ2-7. Germline CDR1 and CDR2: LGHNA and YNFKEQ. The CDR3 runs to 12 residues. The CDR3 bases are TGTGCCAGCAGCCCCGGACAGGGCGAGCAGTACTTC. It yields the protein CASSPGQGEQYF.

V and J are TRBV10-3 and TRBJ1-5; the D gene is possibly TRBD1 (5 bases). Trimming pared 3 bases from V and 6 bases from J, leaving 15 bases between. The CDR3 consists of 15 residues. CDR1 is ENHRY, CDR2 SYGVKD, per germline. The DNA of the CDR3 is TGTGCCATCAGTGACACCTCGAAGGGGTCTCAGCCCCAGCATTTT. Protein sequence: CAISDTSKGSQPQHF.

This clone has only one observation. This chain joins TRBV21-1 and TRBJ2-2; the DNA was not used to check the table's D call, TRBD2. TRBV21-1 is reported as a pseudogene. The CDR3 loop spans 15 amino acids. The CDR3 spells CASSRAGGRAGELFF. CDR3 in DNA: TGTGCCAGCAGTCGAGCGGGAGGGCGGGCCGGGGAGCTGTTTTTT.

The rearrangement joins TRBV18 to TRBJ1-1; 9 bases align to TRBD1. The CDR3 contains 14 residues. Losses at the gene ends were 7 bases for V and 3 bases for J; bases not matched to a gene: 6. Germline CDR1 and CDR2: KGHSH and LQKENI. CDR3 sequence reads: CASLDRGGDTEAFF. Here the CDR3 DNA reads TGTGCCAGCTTGGACAGGGGAGGAGACACTGAAGCTTTCTTT.

This chain joins TRBV18 and TRBJ2-7, with D maybe TRBD1 (6 bases). Trimming removed 6 bases at V and 0 bases at J, with 15 bases between. This CDR3 is 15 amino acids long. Looked up from germline, CDR1 is KGHSH and CDR2 is LQKENI. CDR3 DNA sequence: TGTGCCAGCTCCTCCGGGACAAAGACCTCCTACGAGCAGTACTTC. Translating gives CASSSGTKTSYEQYF.

The V and J genes are TRBV6-1 and TRBJ1-2; 10 bases agree with TRBD1. Germline CDR1 is MNHNS and CDR2 is SASEGT. This CDR3 comprises 14 residues. The V and J ends lost 0 bases and 6 bases, in that order; junction bases with no gene match: 1. The CDR3 sequence: CASSEAGTGDGYTF. The DNA for the CDR3 is TGTGCCAGCAGTGAAGCCGGGACAGGGGATGGCTACACCTTC.

The rearrangement links TRBV25-1 to TRBJ1-2, with unresolved D. The CDR3 sequence is 14 residues long. V was pared by 0 bases and J by 4 bases, with 9 bases between. Looked up from germline, CDR1 is MGHDK and CDR2 is SYGVNS. CDR3 sequence reads: CASSEYLESYGYTF. The CDR3 region has the DNA TGTGCCAGCAGTGAATATCTGGAGTCCTATGGCTACACCTTC.

V is TRBV7-3 and J is TRBJ2-3; 9 bases are a match to TRBD2. This CDR3 region has 14 residues. V was clipped by 4 bases and J by 4 bases; unmatched bases: 3. Germline CDR1 SGHTA, CDR2 FQGTGA. CDR3 sequence: CASSYSGGADTQYF. The CDR3, as DNA: TGTGCCAGCAGCTATAGCGGGGGTGCAGATACGCAGTATTTT.

V and J are TRBV5-4 and TRBJ2-7; tentatively, D is TRBD2 (5 bases). There are 15 residues in the CDR3. Trimming removed 0 bases from V and 5 bases from J, with 15 bases in between. Germline CDR1 reads SGHNT; CDR2 reads YYREEE (reference sequence). CDR3 amino acids: CASSLVGGSSHEQYF. In DNA, the CDR3 is TGTGCCAGCAGCTTGGTAGGTGGGAGTTCCCACGAGCAGTACTTC.

This clone was counted a single time. The gene calls are TRBV19 and TRBJ2-7; a possible D gene is TRBD1 (6 bases). V was clipped by 6 bases and J by 0 bases, with 9 bases between them. In germline, CDR1 is LNHDA, CDR2 SQIVND (reference sequence). There are 13 residues in the CDR3. The CDR3 is CASRGASSYEQYF. As DNA, the CDR3 is TGTGCCAGTAGGGGGGCGAGCTCCTACGAGCAGTACTTC. The full variable domain, its missing parts supplied by reference TRBV19 and TRBJ2-7, is DGGITQSPKYLFRKEGQNVTLSCEQNLNHDAMYWYRQDPGQGLRLIYYSQIVNDFQKGDIAEGYSVSREKKESFPLTVTSAQKNPTAFYLCASRGASSYEQYFGPGTRLTVT.

This clone was detected once. The chain links TRBV2 to TRBJ2-3; the match to TRBD2 covers 10 bases. The V gene end was trimmed by 1 base and the J gene end by 1 base; junction bases not matched to a gene: 8. Germline V CDR1 and CDR2: SNHLY, FYNNEI. CDR3 length: 18 amino acids. The CDR3 is CASSEGVGSGGRTDTQYF. Written as DNA, the CDR3 is TGTGCCAGCAGTGAAGGAGTGGGTAGCGGGGGGCGCACAGATACGCAGTATTTT.

The chain uses TRBV9 and TRBJ1-1, with TRBD1 matching over 11 bases. The CDR3 has 18 residues. The trim removed 3 bases at V and 0 bases at J, leaving 10 bases unmatched. Germline V gene data show CDR1 as SGDLS and CDR2 as YYNGEE. In DNA form, the CDR3 reads TGTGCCAGCAGCGGGCTCCGGACAGGGGGCGCGATGAACACTGAAGCTTTCTTT. As protein: CASSGLRTGGAMNTEAFF.